Listed below are T cell receptor beta chains from one sample, sequenced in a study of regulatory T cells in long-lasting Graves disease. MiXCR was run by TCRdb on the multiplex PCR reads, yielding one entry per CDR3 protein. The sample holds roughly 500,000 distinct CDR3 sequences; 20% to 25% are singletons and the top ten take roughly 7%. This material consisted of peripheral blood mononuclear cells (PBMCs), taken when the disease was refractory, from a patient treated with antithyroid drugs. The origin of the receptors is a female donor with Graves disease. Both conserved end residues are part of each CDR3. A D gene is named only where the DNA matches it firmly. Some rows mark clone size as missing; the rest say once, few, many or name a class of expanded clone.

V	D	size	J	DNA	CDR3
TRBV7-2	TRBD1	many	TRBJ1-2	TGTGCCAGCAGCTTAGGGGACAGGCGCTATGGCTACACCTTC	CASSLGDRRYGYTF
TRBV6-2/TRBV6-3	NA	NA	TRBJ2-2	TGTGCCAGCATGAACCTGTATTACACCGGGGAGCTGTTTTTT	CASMNLYYTGELFF
TRBV11-3	TRBD1	many	TRBJ1-2	TGTGCCAGCAGCGACACCGGGACAGGCTACGGCTACACCTTC	CASSDTGTGYGYTF
TRBV6-9	NA	many	TRBJ2-5	TGTGCCAGCAGTTCGGGTCAGGGGCTCCAAGAGACCCAGTACTTC	CASSSGQGLQETQYF
TRBV18	NA	NA	TRBJ2-7	TGTGCCAGCTCACCACCCGGAGCCCACGAGCAGTACTTC	CASSPPGAHEQYF
TRBV19	TRBD1	few	TRBJ2-7	TGTGCCAGTAGTATAGGACAGGGGTCCTACGAGCAGTACTTC	CASSIGQGSYEQYF
TRBV28	NA	many	TRBJ1-5	TGTGCCAGCAGTTGGACAGATACTAGCAATCAGCCCCAGCATTTT	CASSWTDTSNQPQHF
TRBV29-1	NA	few	TRBJ1-2	TGCAGCGTAGTTACCCAGGCTAACTATGGCTACACCTTC	CSVVTQANYGYTF
TRBV9	NA	few	TRBJ1-1	TGTGCCAGCAGCCCACGACAGAACATGAACACTGAAGCTTTCTTT	CASSPRQNMNTEAFF
TRBV19	NA	NA	TRBJ1-2	TGTGCCAGTAGTGTGGACAGCGTTCTCTATGGCTACACCTTC	CASSVDSVLYGYTF
TRBV12-3/TRBV12-4	NA	many	TRBJ1-1	TGTGCCAGCAGTTTAAAGATCTCGAACACTGAAGCTTTCTTT	CASSLKISNTEAFF
TRBV20-1	TRBD2	many	TRBJ2-5	TGCAGTGCTAGAGGGGGACTAGCGGGGCTCCAAGAGACCCAGTACTTC	CSARGGLAGLQETQYF
TRBV20-1	TRBD2	few	TRBJ2-7	TGCAGTGCTTATGACCCGGGACTAGTAGGCGAGCAGTACTTC	CSAYDPGLVGEQYF
TRBV5-1	TRBD2	few	TRBJ2-7	TGCGCCAGCAGCTGGACTAGCGGACTTTACGAGCAGTACTTC	CASSWTSGLYEQYF
TRBV12-3/TRBV12-4	NA	NA	TRBJ1-4	TGTGCCAGCAGTCGGGCAGGGAATGAAAAACTGTTTTTT	CASSRAGNEKLFF
TRBV11-1	TRBD2	NA	TRBJ2-3	TGTGCCAGCAGCTCATGGGCCGACAGGGGTGGGACTAGCGGTCCAACAGATACGCAGTATTTT	CASSSWADRGGTSGPTDTQYF
TRBV19	NA	many	TRBJ2-7	TGTGCCAGTAGTCAGGGTTCCCACGAGCAGTACTTC	CASSQGSHEQYF
TRBV28	NA	many	TRBJ1-1	TGTGCCAGCAGTTCCGGTTTCGGGACTGAAGCTTTCTTT	CASSSGFGTEAFF